What follows describes a single T cell receptor (beta chain). Its antigen is currently unknown. Germline assignment: CDR1 LGHDT and CDR2 YNNKEL (reference sequence). V was trimmed by 4 bases and J by 4 bases, leaving 10 bases between them. This CDR3 has 13 residues. These data belong to a study of T cell responses to AZD1222 COVID-19 vaccine. Study at large: Analyses pooled second doses at about 4 or about 12 weeks.

Produced via immunoSEQ multiplex PCR; TCRdb's table is partial and in-frame only. This table has fewer than 110,000 clones, over 80% appearing once. Broader study findings: Donors were largely white British and mainly female; clonal diversity was possibly underestimated. At baseline, just 6 or 7 AZD1222 recipients tested seropositive. Among vaccine-associated CD4 TCRs, coverage spanned spike, with dominance at 160-218 and 743-854.

This sequence joins TRBV3-1 (or the pseudogene TRBV3-2) and TRBJ1-2, with D perhaps matching TRBD1 (5 bases). The starting material was peripheral blood, obtained on day 0 of AZD1222 vaccination. The receptor's source is an adult in good health. The CDR3, as DNA: TGTGCCAGCAGCCTCCGGGACCCCTATGGCTACACCTTC. Its protein product is CASSLRDPYGYTF.